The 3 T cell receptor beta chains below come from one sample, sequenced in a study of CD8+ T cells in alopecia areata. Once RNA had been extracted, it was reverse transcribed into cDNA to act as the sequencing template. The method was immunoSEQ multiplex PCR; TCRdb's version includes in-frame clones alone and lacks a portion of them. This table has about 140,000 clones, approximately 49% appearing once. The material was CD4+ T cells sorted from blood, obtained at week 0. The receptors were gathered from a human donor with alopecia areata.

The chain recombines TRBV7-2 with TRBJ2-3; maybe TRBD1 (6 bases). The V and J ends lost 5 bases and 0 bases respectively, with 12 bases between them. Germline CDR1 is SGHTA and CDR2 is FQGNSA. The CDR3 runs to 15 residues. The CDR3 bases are TGTGCCAGCAGCGGGAACAGGGTTAGCACAGATACGCAGTATTTT. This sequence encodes CASSGNRVSTDTQYF.

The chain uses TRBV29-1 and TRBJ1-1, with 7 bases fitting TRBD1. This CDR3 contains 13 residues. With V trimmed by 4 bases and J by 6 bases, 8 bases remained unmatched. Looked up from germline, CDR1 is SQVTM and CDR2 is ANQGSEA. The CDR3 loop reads CSVGGRGSAEAFF. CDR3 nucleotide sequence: TGCAGCGTTGGCGGCAGGGGGTCCGCTGAAGCTTTCTTT.

CDR3 protein: CASGQIFYGYTF. For the CDR3, the DNA is TGTGCCAGCGGACAGATATTCTATGGCTACACCTTC. The chain is built from TRBV2 and TRBJ1-2; D is possibly TRBD1 (6 bases). V was shortened by 8 bases and J by 4 bases, with 11 bases between the two germline ends. The germline V gene encodes CDR1 SNHLY and CDR2 FYNNEI. There are 12 residues in the CDR3.